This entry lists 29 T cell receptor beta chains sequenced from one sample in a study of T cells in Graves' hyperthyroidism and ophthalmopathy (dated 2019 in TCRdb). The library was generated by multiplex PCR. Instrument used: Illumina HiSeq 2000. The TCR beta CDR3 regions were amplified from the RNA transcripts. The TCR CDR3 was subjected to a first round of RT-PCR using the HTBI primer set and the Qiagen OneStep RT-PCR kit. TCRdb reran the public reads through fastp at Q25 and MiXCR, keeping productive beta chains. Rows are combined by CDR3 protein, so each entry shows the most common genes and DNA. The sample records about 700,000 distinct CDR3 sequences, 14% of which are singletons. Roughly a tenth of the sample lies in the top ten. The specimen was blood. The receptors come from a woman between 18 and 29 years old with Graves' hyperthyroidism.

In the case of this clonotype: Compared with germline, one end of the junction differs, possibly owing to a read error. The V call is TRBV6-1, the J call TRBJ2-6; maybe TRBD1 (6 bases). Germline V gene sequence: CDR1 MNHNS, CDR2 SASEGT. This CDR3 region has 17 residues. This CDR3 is CASSKDRAFSGANALTF. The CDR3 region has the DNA TGTGCCAGCAGTAAGGACAGAGCCTTCTCTGGGGCCAACGCCCTGACTTTC.

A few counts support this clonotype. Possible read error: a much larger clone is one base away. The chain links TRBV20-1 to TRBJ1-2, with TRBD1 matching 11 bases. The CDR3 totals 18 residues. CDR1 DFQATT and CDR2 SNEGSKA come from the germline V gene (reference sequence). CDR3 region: CSARDINFGDRGIYGYAF. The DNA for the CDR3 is TGCAGTGCTAGAGATATAAATTTCGGGGACAGGGGGATCTATGGCTACGCCTTC.

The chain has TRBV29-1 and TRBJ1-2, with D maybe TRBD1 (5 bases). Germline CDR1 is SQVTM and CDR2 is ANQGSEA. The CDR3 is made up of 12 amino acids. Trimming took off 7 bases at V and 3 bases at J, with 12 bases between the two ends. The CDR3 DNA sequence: TGCAGCGCCGCGTCGGGGGACTATGGCTACACCTTC. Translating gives CSAASGDYGYTF. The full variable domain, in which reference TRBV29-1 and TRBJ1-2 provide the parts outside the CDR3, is SAVISQKPSRDICQRGTSLTIQCQVDSQVTMMFWYRQQPGQSLTLIATANQGSEATYESGFVIDKFPISRPNLTFSTLTVSNMSPEDSSIYLCSAASGDYGYTFGSGTRLTVV.

CDR3 sequence: CASSEYGSDTQYF. As DNA, the CDR3 is TGTGCCAGCAGTGAATATGGGTCAGATACGCAGTATTTT. J is TRBJ2-3 and V is TRBV25-1; D remains unclear. Trimming left V 0 bases short and J 4 bases short, with 5 bases between. The CDR3 spans 13 residues. Per germline, CDR1 MGHDK and CDR2 SYGVNS.

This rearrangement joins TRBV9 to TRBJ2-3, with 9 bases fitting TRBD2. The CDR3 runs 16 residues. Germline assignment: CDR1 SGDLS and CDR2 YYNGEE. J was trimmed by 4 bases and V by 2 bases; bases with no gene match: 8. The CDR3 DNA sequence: TGTGCCAGCAGCGTCGGCGGGACTAGCATTGCAGATACGCAGTATTTT. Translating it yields CASSVGGTSIADTQYF.

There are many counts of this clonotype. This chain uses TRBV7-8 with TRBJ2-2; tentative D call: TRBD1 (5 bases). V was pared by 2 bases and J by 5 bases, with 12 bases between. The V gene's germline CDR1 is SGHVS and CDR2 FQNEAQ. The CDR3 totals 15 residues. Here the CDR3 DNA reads TGTGCCAGCAGCTTACCCAGGGTATCGACCGGGGAGCTGTTTTTT. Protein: CASSLPRVSTGELFF. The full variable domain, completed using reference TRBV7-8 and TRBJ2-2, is GAGVSQSPRYKVAKRGQDVALRCDPISGHVSLFWYQQALGQGPEFLTYFQNEAQLDKSGLPSDRFFAERPEGSVSTLKIQRTQQEDSAVYLCASSLPRVSTGELFFGEGSRLTVL.

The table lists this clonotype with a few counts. The CDR3 region has the DNA TGTGCCAGCAGGCAGGGACTAGCGGGAGGCAATGAGCAGTTCTTC. Translated: CASRQGLAGGNEQFF. The chain recombines TRBV14 with TRBJ2-1, with 15 positions matching TRBD2. In germline, CDR1 is SGHDN, CDR2 FVKESK. The ends lost 6 bases at V and 6 bases at J; junction bases unmatched: 3. The CDR3 is 15 residues long.

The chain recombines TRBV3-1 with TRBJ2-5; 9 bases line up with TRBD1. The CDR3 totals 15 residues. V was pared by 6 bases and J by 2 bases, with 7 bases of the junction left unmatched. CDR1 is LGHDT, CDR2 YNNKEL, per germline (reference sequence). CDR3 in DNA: TGTGCCAGCAGTTCCCCGGACAGGGGACAAGAGACCCAGTACTTC. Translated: CASSSPDRGQETQYF.

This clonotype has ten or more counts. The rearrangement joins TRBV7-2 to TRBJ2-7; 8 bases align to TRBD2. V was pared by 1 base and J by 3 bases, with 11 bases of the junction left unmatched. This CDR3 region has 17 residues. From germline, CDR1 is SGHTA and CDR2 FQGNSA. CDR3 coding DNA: TGTGCCAGCAGCTTAGAGGGGCTAGCGGGCGGCCTCTACGAGCAGTACTTC. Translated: CASSLEGLAGGLYEQYF.

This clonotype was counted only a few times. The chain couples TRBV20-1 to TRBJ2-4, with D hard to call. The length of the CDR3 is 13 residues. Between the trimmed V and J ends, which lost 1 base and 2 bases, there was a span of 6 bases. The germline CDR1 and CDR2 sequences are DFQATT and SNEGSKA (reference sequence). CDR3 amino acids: CSARGMSKNIQYF. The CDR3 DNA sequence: TGCAGTGCTAGAGGAATGTCCAAAAACATTCAGTACTTC.

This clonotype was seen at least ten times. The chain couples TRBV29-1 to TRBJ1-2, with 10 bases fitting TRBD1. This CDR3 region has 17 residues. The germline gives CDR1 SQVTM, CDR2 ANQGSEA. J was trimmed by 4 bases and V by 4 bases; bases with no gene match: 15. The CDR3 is CSVGYHGGDRGPYGYTF. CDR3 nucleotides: TGCAGCGTTGGGTACCACGGAGGGGACAGGGGCCCCTATGGCTACACCTTC.

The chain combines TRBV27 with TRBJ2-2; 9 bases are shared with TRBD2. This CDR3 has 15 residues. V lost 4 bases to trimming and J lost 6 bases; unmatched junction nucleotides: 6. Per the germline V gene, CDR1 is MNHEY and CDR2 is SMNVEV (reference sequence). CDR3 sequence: CASSWGLAGPGELFF. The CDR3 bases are TGTGCCAGCAGTTGGGGGCTAGCGGGACCCGGGGAGCTGTTTTTT.

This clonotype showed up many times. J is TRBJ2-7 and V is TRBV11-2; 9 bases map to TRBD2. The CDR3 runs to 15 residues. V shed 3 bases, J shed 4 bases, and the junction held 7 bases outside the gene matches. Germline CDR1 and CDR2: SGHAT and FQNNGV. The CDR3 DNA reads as TGTGCCAGCAGCTTCCAAGCGGGAGGAGGGTACGAGCAGTACTTC. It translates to CASSFQAGGGYEQYF. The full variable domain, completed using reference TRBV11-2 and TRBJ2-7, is EAGVAQSPRYKIIEKRQSVAFWCNPISGHATLYWYQQILGQGPKLLIQFQNNGVVDDSQLPKDRFSAERLKGVDSTLKIQPAKLEDSAVYLCASSFQAGGGYEQYFGPGTRLTVT.

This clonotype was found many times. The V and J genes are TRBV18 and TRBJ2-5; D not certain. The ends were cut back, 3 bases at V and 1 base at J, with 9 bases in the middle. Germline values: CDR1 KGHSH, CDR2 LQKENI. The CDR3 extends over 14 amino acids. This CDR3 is CASSPVGFQETQYF. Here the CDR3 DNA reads TGTGCCAGCTCACCGGTTGGTTTCCAAGAGACCCAGTACTTC.

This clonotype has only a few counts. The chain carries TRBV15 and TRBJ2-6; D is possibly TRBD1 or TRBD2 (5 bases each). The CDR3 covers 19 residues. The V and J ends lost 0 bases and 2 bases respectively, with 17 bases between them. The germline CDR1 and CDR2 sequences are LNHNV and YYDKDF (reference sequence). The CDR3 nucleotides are TGTGCCACCAGCAGAGATGAATATCGAGGGGCTGCTGGGGCCAACGTCCTGACTTTC. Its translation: CATSRDEYRGAAGANVLTF.

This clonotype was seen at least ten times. CDR3 protein: CASRRPSGGETQYF. The CDR3, as DNA: TGTGCCAGCAGAAGGCCCAGCGGGGGAGAGACCCAGTACTTC. The chain has TRBV28 and TRBJ2-5; 8 nucleotides align to TRBD2. This CDR3 contains 14 residues. Germline trimming cut 6 bases from V and 4 bases from J; bases unmatched to any gene: 7. Germline CDR1 and CDR2: MDHEN and SYDVKM.

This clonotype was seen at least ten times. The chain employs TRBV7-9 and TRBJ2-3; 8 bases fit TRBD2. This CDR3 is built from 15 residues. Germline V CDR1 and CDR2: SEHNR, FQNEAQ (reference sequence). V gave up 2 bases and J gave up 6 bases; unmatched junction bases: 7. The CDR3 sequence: CASSLYVGRGDTQYF. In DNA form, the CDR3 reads TGTGCCAGCAGCTTATATGTCGGGAGGGGCGATACGCAGTATTTT.

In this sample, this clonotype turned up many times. CDR3 region: CASSSNNRADEQYF. The DNA of the CDR3 is TGCGCCAGCAGTTCAAATAATCGGGCTGACGAGCAGTACTTC. This chain connects TRBV4-1 to TRBJ2-7; D remains ambiguous. This CDR3 region has 14 residues. With 6 bases removed from V and 5 bases from J, the gap between germline ends came to 17 bases. Per germline, CDR1 MGHRA and CDR2 YSYEKL.

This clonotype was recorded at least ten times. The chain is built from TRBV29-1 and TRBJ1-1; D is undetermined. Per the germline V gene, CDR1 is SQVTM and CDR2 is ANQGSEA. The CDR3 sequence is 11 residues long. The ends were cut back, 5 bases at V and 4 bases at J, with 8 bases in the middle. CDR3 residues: CSVSTVTEAFF. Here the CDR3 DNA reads TGCAGCGTTTCGACGGTCACTGAAGCTTTCTTT.

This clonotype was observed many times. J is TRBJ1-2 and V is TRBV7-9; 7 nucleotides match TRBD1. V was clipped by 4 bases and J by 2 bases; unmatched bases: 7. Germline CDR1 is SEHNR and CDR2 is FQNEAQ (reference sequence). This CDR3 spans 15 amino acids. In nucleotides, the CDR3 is TGTGCCAGCAGCTCGGGACAGTTAGTGAACTATGGCTACACCTTC. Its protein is CASSSGQLVNYGYTF.

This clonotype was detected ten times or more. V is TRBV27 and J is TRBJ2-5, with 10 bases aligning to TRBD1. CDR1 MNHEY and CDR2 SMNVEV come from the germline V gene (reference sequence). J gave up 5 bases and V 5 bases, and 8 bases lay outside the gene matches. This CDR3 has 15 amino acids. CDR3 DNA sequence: TGTGCCAGCAGTAGGGGGGACAGGGGAGCGGAGACCCAGTACTTC. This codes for CASSRGDRGAETQYF.

The CDR3 protein is CASSRWTSETEQYF. The CDR3 DNA is TGTGCCAGCAGTAGGTGGACTAGCGAAACCGAGCAGTACTTC. The gene calls are TRBV6-2 or TRBV6-3 and TRBJ2-7; 9 bases match TRBD2. Germline V CDR1 and CDR2: MNHEY, SVGEGT. The CDR3 totals 14 residues. The V and J ends lost 5 bases and 6 bases, in that order; junction bases with no gene match: 8.

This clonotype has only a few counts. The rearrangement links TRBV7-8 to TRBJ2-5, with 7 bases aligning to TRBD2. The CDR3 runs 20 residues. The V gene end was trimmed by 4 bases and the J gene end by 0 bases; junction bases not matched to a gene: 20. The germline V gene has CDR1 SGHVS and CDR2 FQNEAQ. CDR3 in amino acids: CASSYKGPRDYEKDQETQYF. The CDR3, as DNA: TGTGCCAGCAGCTATAAAGGACCCCGGGACTATGAAAAAGACCAAGAGACCCAGTACTTC.

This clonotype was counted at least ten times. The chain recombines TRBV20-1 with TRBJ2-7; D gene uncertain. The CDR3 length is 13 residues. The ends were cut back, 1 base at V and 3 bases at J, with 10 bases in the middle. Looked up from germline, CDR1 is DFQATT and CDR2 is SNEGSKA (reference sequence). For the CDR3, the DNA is TGCAGTGCTAGAGGTAGCCTGGACTACGAGCAGTACTTC. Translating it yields CSARGSLDYEQYF.

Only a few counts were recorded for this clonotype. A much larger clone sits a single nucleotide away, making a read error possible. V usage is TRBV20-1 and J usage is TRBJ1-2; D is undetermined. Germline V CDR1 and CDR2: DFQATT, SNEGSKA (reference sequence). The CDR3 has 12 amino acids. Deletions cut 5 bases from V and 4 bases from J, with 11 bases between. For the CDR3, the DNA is TGCAGTGCTGGTGTGGCAGGCTATGGCTACACCTTC. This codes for CSAGVAGYGYTF.

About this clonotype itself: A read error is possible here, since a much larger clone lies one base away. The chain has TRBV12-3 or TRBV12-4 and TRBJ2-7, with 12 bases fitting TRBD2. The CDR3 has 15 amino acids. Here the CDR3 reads CASRRGLAGLYGQYF. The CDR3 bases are TGTGCCAGCAGGCGCGGACTAGCGGGACTGTACGGGCAGTACTTC.

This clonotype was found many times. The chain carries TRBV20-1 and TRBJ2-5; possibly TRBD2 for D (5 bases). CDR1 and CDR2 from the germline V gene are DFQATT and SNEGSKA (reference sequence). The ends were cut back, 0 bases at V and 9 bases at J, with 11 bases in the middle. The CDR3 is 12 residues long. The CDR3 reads CSAREPAGAQYF. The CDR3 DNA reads TGCAGTGCTAGAGAACCCGCCGGGGCCCAGTACTTC.

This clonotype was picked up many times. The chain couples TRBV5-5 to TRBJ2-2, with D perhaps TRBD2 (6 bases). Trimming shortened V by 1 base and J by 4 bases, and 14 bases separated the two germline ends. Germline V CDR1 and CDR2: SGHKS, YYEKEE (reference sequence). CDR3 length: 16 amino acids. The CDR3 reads CASSLSWSGSTGELFF. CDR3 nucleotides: TGTGCCAGCAGCTTGTCATGGAGCGGGTCCACCGGGGAGCTGTTTTTT.

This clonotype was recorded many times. In DNA form, the CDR3 reads TGTGCCAGTAGTAGGAGGGGACAGGGGCTGTGGAACACTGAAGCTTTCTTT. It codes for CASSRRGQGLWNTEAFF. The chain has TRBV19 and TRBJ1-1; 10 nucleotides align to TRBD1. Germline V lookup: CDR1 LNHDA, CDR2 SQIVND (reference sequence). The CDR3 consists of 17 residues. V was clipped by 4 bases and J by 1 base; unmatched bases: 9.